The next 9 T cell receptor beta chains were all read from a single sample in a study of cytomegalovirus exposure and HLA in healthy donors. TCRdb keeps only in-frame clones here, not all; method: immunoSEQ multiplex PCR. In the table there are about 220,000 clones, about 93% of which are singletons. The sequenced material came from PBMCs. The source of these receptors is a woman between 18 and 29 years old in good health and CMV-seronegative.

The rearrangement joins TRBV7-8 to TRBJ2-7; 10 nucleotides match TRBD2. CDR3 length: 15 residues. Per the germline V gene, CDR1 is SGHVS and CDR2 is FQNEAQ. V gave up 2 bases and J gave up 2 bases; unmatched junction bases: 3. The CDR3, as DNA: TGTGCCAGCAGCTTACAGGGACTAGCGACCTACGAGCAGTACTTC. Its translation is CASSLQGLATYEQYF.

The chain recombines TRBV5-1 with TRBJ2-2; a possible D gene is TRBD2 (5 bases). Germline CDR1 is SGHRS and CDR2 is YFSETQ. V was cut by 4 bases and J by 0 bases, with 10 bases left in between. This CDR3 has 15 residues. CDR3 sequence reads: CASSQDSTNTGELFF. The CDR3 DNA reads TGCGCCAGCAGCCAGGACTCTACGAACACCGGGGAGCTGTTTTTT.

This sequence joins TRBV6-1 and TRBJ1-1, with D unclear. Trimming shortened V by 2 bases and J by 1 base, and 5 bases separated the two germline ends. CDR3 length: 13 amino acids. In germline, CDR1 is MNHNS, CDR2 SASEGT. The CDR3 is CASSENRNTEAFF. The CDR3 nucleotides read TGTGCCAGCAGTGAAAATCGGAACACTGAAGCTTTCTTT.

The chain employs TRBV4-1 and TRBJ1-2, with D possibly being TRBD1 (5 bases). Trimming stripped 0 bases from V and 5 bases from J, with 16 bases between. This CDR3 has 16 amino acids. Germline values: CDR1 MGHRA, CDR2 YSYEKL. In DNA, the CDR3 is TGCGCCAGCAGCCAAGATCTTTGGGGCAGGATTTATGGCTACACCTTC. As protein: CASSQDLWGRIYGYTF.

For this clone: At one end the junction does not follow the germline gene, possibly because of a read error. The chain employs TRBV30 and TRBJ2-1, with 8 nucleotides matching TRBD2. The germline V gene encodes CDR1 GTSNPN and CDR2 SVGIG (reference sequence). The CDR3 length is 15 residues. The CDR3 DNA follows: TGTGCCTGGAGTGTATCAGCGGGAGCCTACACTGAGCAGTTCTTC. The encoded protein is CAWSVSAGAYTEQFF.

This rearrangement joins TRBV11-2 to TRBJ2-7; tentatively, D is TRBD2 (5 bases). Germline-derived CDR1 and CDR2 are SGHAT and FQNNGV. Between the trimmed V and J ends, which lost 1 base and 0 bases, there was a span of 10 bases. The CDR3 length is 15 residues. The CDR3 coding sequence is TGTGCCAGCAGCTTAGTTGGCCGGGGCTCCTACGAGCAGTACTTC. This codes for CASSLVGRGSYEQYF.

The rearrangement uses TRBV6-6 and TRBJ2-4; 9 nucleotides match TRBD1. Trimming removed 6 bases from V and 2 bases from J; junction bases left unmatched: 8. This CDR3 has 16 residues. Germline V gives CDR1 MNHNY, CDR2 SVGAGI (reference sequence). The CDR3: CASSLTGGLTKNIQYF. The CDR3 DNA is TGTGCCAGCAGCCTCACAGGGGGCTTGACCAAAAACATTCAGTACTTC.

This clone was seen just once. The rearrangement joins TRBV5-6 to TRBJ2-1, with TRBD2 matching 11 bases. CDR1 SGHDT and CDR2 YYEEEE come from the germline V gene. The CDR3 extends over 15 amino acids. The V and J ends lost 4 bases and 9 bases, in that order; junction bases with no gene match: 9. DNA of the CDR3: TGTGCCAGCAGCCCTTTAGCGGGAGGGCCGACTGAGCAGTTCTTC. Encoded protein: CASSPLAGGPTEQFF.

A few counts support this clone. This chain joins TRBV19 and TRBJ1-2, with 8 bases lining up with TRBD1. Losses at the gene ends were 5 bases for V and 1 base for J; bases not matched to a gene: 9. Germline values: CDR1 LNHDA, CDR2 SQIVND (reference sequence). This CDR3 region has 16 residues. The CDR3 spells CASSSGQGVGNYGYTF. As DNA, the CDR3 is TGTGCCAGTAGTTCCGGACAGGGTGTCGGTAACTATGGCTACACCTTC.